This T cell receptor beta chain is drawn from a study of shared clonotypes between healthy human individuals. Study overall: The cohort had a couple of women and three men, ages 18 to 49. General observations from the study: Tissues were not sampled, only blood, and their repertoires likely differ. Among donors, clonotype sharing was expected to be affected by sequencing depth.

CDR3 size: 15 residues. Germline V gene data show CDR1 as SNHLY and CDR2 as FYNNEI. Losses at the gene ends were 7 bases for V and 5 bases for J; bases not matched to a gene: 11. The data were produced by immunoSEQ multiplex PCR, yet TCRdb's version contains in-frame clones alone and is incomplete. Here the sample spans a few million clones, over 85% being singletons. This clone was seen once. Its antigen is as yet unknown. The sequenced sample was naive CD4+ T cells sorted from blood. Noted subset: CD45RA+ positively selected. This receptor was obtained from a young man in good health. This sequence joins TRBV2 and TRBJ2-5, with 9 bases aligning to TRBD2. The CDR3 sequence is CASTSGTSPVETQYF. The CDR3 nucleotides read TGTGCCAGCACTTCGGGGACTAGCCCCGTTGAGACCCAGTACTTC. Using reference TRBV2 and TRBJ2-5 for the parts outside the CDR3, the full variable domain is EPEVTQTPSHQVTQMGQEVILRCVPISNHLYFYWYRQILGQKVEFLVSFYNNEISEKSEIFDDQFSVERPDGSNFTLKIRSTKLEDSAMYFCASTSGTSPVETQYFGPGTRLLVL.